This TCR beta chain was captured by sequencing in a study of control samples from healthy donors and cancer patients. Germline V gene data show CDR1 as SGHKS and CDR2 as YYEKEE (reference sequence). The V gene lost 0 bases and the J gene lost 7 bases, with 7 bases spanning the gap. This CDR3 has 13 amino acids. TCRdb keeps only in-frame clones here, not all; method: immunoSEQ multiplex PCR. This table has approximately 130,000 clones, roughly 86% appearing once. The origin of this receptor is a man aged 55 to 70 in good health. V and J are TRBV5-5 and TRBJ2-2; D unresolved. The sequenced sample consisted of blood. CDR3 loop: CASSLGLLGELFF. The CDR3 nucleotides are TGTGCCAGCAGCTTGGGCCTTCTCGGGGAGCTGTTTTTT. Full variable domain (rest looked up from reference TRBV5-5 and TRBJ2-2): DAGVTQSPTHLIKTRGQQVTLRCSPISGHKSVSWYQQVLGQGPQFIFQYYEKEERGRGNFPDRFSARQFPNYSSELNVNALLLGDSALYLCASSLGLLGELFFGEGSRLTVL.